These 24 T cell receptor beta chains were all obtained from the same sample, sequenced in a study of cytomegalovirus exposure and HLA in healthy donors. PCR was performed using 60 Vbeta and 13 Jbeta primers. Measured with immunoSEQ multiplex PCR; TCRdb has only the in-frame clones, and not every one. The sample shows about 160,000 clones, roughly four fifths of them seen only once. Sequencing used PBMCs. The receptors originated from a man aged 35 to 55 in good health and CMV-seronegative.

This chain links TRBV19 with TRBJ2-7; D gene ambiguous. The germline V and J ends were trimmed by 3 bases and 0 bases, with 9 bases remaining between them. This CDR3 is built from 14 residues. Looked up from germline, CDR1 is LNHDA and CDR2 is SQIVND (reference sequence). CDR3 loop: CASSIGRYSYEQYF. In DNA form, the CDR3 reads TGTGCCAGTAGTATTGGCAGGTACTCCTACGAGCAGTACTTC.

The rearrangement joins TRBV18 to TRBJ1-5, with TRBD1 as a possible D gene (5 bases). CDR1 and CDR2 (germline): KGHSH, LQKENI. The CDR3 has 16 amino acids. V was shortened by 2 bases and J by 0 bases, with 11 bases between the two germline ends. The DNA of the CDR3 is TGTGCCAGCTCACCATGGGCAGGGCCTAGCAATCAGCCCCAGCATTTT. Translating gives CASSPWAGPSNQPQHF.

The chain combines TRBV19 with TRBJ2-1, with D unclear. Germline V gene data show CDR1 as LNHDA and CDR2 as SQIVND (reference sequence). V lost 3 bases to trimming and J lost 6 bases, with 15 bases between them. The length of the CDR3 is 15 residues. The CDR3 loop is CASSMLHNSLNEQFF. The CDR3 nucleotides read TGTGCCAGTAGTATGCTTCATAATTCACTCAATGAGCAGTTCTTC.

The chain's CDR3 is CASRWGGGDHTQYF. The CDR3 DNA sequence: TGTGCCAGCAGGTGGGGAGGGGGTGATCATACGCAGTATTTT. The V and J genes are TRBV6-1 and TRBJ2-3; the D gene is possibly TRBD2 (7 bases). V was clipped by 6 bases and J by 7 bases, with 17 bases between them. CDR3 size: 14 residues. Germline V gene sequence: CDR1 MNHNS, CDR2 SASEGT.

As to this clone: One end of the junction is discordant with germline, which a read error may explain. This sequence joins TRBV7-9 and TRBJ2-7; 12 nucleotides line up with TRBD1. Looked up from germline, CDR1 is SEHNR and CDR2 is FQNEAQ (reference sequence). This CDR3 contains 16 residues. This CDR3 is CSSSISPGQGAYEQYF. In DNA, the CDR3 is TGTTCCAGCAGCATATCCCCGGGACAGGGGGCGTACGAGCAGTACTTC.

The V and J genes are TRBV5-8 and TRBJ1-1; a weak D match, TRBD1 (6 bases). Germline values: CDR1 SGHTS, CDR2 YDEGEE. This CDR3 contains 13 residues. V lost 8 bases to trimming and J lost 5 bases, with 16 bases between them. CDR3 in amino acids: CARLLRGRTEAFF. Here the CDR3 DNA reads TGTGCCAGACTCCTGCGGGGGCGGACTGAAGCTTTCTTT.

This chain links TRBV30 with TRBJ1-1; D unresolved. Germline V gene sequence: CDR1 GTSNPN, CDR2 SVGIG (reference sequence). V was clipped by 5 bases and J by 4 bases, with 8 bases between them. The CDR3 extends over 11 amino acids. The CDR3 region is CAWDRSTEAFF. Written as DNA, the CDR3 is TGTGCCTGGGACCGGAGCACTGAAGCTTTCTTT.

The chain uses TRBV4-2 and TRBJ1-1, with TRBD1 identical over 8 bases. CDR3 length: 16 amino acids. After removal of 3 bases from V and 1 base from J, the junction contained 7 bases not matched to a gene. The germline V gene encodes CDR1 LGHNA and CDR2 YNFKEQ. The CDR3 DNA is TGTGCCAGCAGCCAGGGACAGGTAGGTTGGAACACTGAAGCTTTCTTT. Translation gives CASSQGQVGWNTEAFF.

The chain combines TRBV7-9 with TRBJ1-2, with TRBD1 identical over 8 bases. After removal of 4 bases from V and 5 bases from J, the junction contained 6 bases not matched to a gene. From germline, CDR1 is SEHNR and CDR2 FQNEAQ (reference sequence). The CDR3 sequence is 14 residues long. DNA for the CDR3: TGTGCCAGCAGCTCCAACAGGGGGGGGTATGGCTACACCTTC. This codes for CASSSNRGGYGYTF.

This chain links TRBV7-9 with TRBJ1-2; TRBD1 agrees at 10 bases. This CDR3 contains 16 residues. V shed 4 bases and J 7 bases; nucleotides not matched to a gene: 12. Germline-derived CDR1 and CDR2 are SEHNR and FQNEAQ (reference sequence). The CDR3 DNA sequence: TGTGCCAGCAGCTCGAGCTCCGGGACAGGGGCCAGTGGCTACACCTTC. Its protein is CASSSSSGTGASGYTF. Using reference TRBV7-9 and TRBJ1-2 for the parts outside the CDR3, the full variable domain is DTGVSQNPRHKITKRGQNVTFRCDPISEHNRLYWYRQTLGQGPEFLTYFQNEAQLEKSRLLSDRFSAERPKGSFSTLEIQRTEQGDSAMYLCASSSSSGTGASGYTFGSGTRLTVV.

CDR3 in amino acids: CASSQVTGGGTNYGYTF. CDR3 DNA sequence: TGCGCCAGCAGCCAAGTCACAGGGGGGGGAACTAACTATGGCTACACCTTC. The chain employs TRBV4-1 and TRBJ1-2; 8 nucleotides align to TRBD1. This CDR3 is 17 amino acids long. V was clipped by 1 base and J by 0 bases; unmatched bases: 7. Germline V lookup: CDR1 MGHRA, CDR2 YSYEKL.

CDR3 in DNA: TGTGCCAGCAGCCCAGGGGGTTACACTGAAGCTTTCTTT. It is translated as CASSPGGYTEAFF. This rearrangement joins TRBV11-2 to TRBJ1-1; 7 bases are shared with TRBD1. CDR1 and CDR2 from the germline V gene are SGHAT and FQNNGV. The CDR3 has 13 amino acids. The V gene end was trimmed by 5 bases and the J gene end by 3 bases; junction bases not matched to a gene: 3.

V and J are TRBV7-3 and TRBJ2-1; 9 positions agree with TRBD2. Trimming removed 5 bases from V and 9 bases from J; junction bases left unmatched: 14. Germline CDR1 is SGHTA and CDR2 is FQGTGA. The CDR3 extends over 16 amino acids. The CDR3 nucleotides are TGTGCCAGCAGCCCCCGGGGGGGAGCGGGAGGTGGTGAGCAGTTCTTC. Residues: CASSPRGGAGGGEQFF.

The genes are TRBV10-3 and TRBJ2-1; TRBD1 matches at 11 bases. Germline V lookup: CDR1 ENHRY, CDR2 SYGVKD. This CDR3 has 14 residues. V shed 0 bases, J shed 9 bases, and the junction held 1 base outside the gene matches. CDR3 residues: CAISESGQGAEQFF. As DNA, the CDR3 is TGTGCCATCAGTGAGTCCGGACAGGGGGCTGAGCAGTTCTTC.

The gene calls are TRBV5-4 and TRBJ2-5; the match to TRBD1 covers 7 bases. The trim removed 5 bases at V and 5 bases at J, leaving 9 bases unmatched. The CDR3 has 14 residues. Germline V lookup: CDR1 SGHNT, CDR2 YYREEE (reference sequence). CDR3 loop: CASRSTGERETQYF. The DNA for the CDR3 is TGTGCCAGCAGATCTACAGGGGAACGGGAGACCCAGTACTTC.

The gene calls are TRBV5-6 and TRBJ2-7; 7 bases fit TRBD2. J gave up 6 bases and V 4 bases, and 16 bases lay outside the gene matches. This CDR3 comprises 16 residues. The germline CDR1 and CDR2 sequences are SGHDT and YYEEEE. The CDR3 spells CASSNLRRDGRFEQYF. The CDR3, as DNA: TGTGCCAGCAGCAACCTAAGAAGGGACGGGAGGTTCGAGCAGTACTTC. Full variable domain (outside the CDR3, taken from reference TRBV5-6 and TRBJ2-7): DAGVTQSPTHLIKTRGQQVTLRCSPKSGHDTVSWYQQALGQGPQFIFQYYEEEERQRGNFPDRFSGHQFPNYSSELNVNALLLGDSALYLCASSNLRRDGRFEQYFGPGTRLTVT.

V usage is TRBV5-1 and J usage is TRBJ2-1, with 8 positions matching TRBD2. V shed 4 bases, J shed 4 bases, and the junction held 10 bases outside the gene matches. CDR3 length: 16 amino acids. CDR1 SGHRS and CDR2 YFSETQ come from the germline V gene. The CDR3 spells CASSPRGAGVYNEQFF. CDR3 sequence (DNA): TGCGCCAGCAGCCCAAGAGGAGCGGGAGTTTACAATGAGCAGTTCTTC.

The J gene is TRBJ2-7, the V gene TRBV7-9; 7 nucleotides align to TRBD1. The CDR3 contains 12 residues. J gave up 4 bases and V 6 bases, and 3 bases lay outside the gene matches. Per the germline V gene, CDR1 is SEHNR and CDR2 is FQNEAQ (reference sequence). CDR3 sequence: CASSRQGYEQYF. Written as DNA, the CDR3 is TGTGCCAGCAGTCGACAGGGTTACGAGCAGTACTTC. Full variable domain (rest looked up from reference TRBV7-9 and TRBJ2-7): DTGVSQNPRHKITKRGQNVTFRCDPISEHNRLYWYRQTLGQGPEFLTYFQNEAQLEKSRLLSDRFSAERPKGSFSTLEIQRTEQGDSAMYLCASSRQGYEQYFGPGTRLTVT.

The chain recombines TRBV15 with TRBJ2-7; 10 bases agree with TRBD1. Germline V gene lookup returns CDR1 LNHNV and CDR2 YYDKDF (reference sequence). The CDR3 contains 14 residues. Germline trimming cut 3 bases from V and 4 bases from J; bases unmatched to any gene: 3. CDR3 residues: CATSSGQGEYEQYF. The CDR3 DNA follows: TGTGCCACCAGCAGCGGACAGGGGGAATACGAGCAGTACTTC.

The chain links TRBV5-1 to TRBJ1-4, with TRBD1 matching over 8 bases. V shed 4 bases and J 0 bases; nucleotides not matched to a gene: 5. The CDR3 sequence is 16 residues long. Germline V gene lookup returns CDR1 SGHRS and CDR2 YFSETQ. For the CDR3, the DNA is TGCGCCAGCAGCCCCGACAGGGGTTCAACTAATGAAAAACTGTTTTTT. Translating it yields CASSPDRGSTNEKLFF.

The gene calls are TRBV7-9 and TRBJ2-5, with 7 positions matching TRBD1. The CDR3 is 16 residues long. Germline-derived CDR1 and CDR2 are SEHNR and FQNEAQ (reference sequence). J lost 2 bases, V lost 5 bases, and 11 bases had no gene match. CDR3 sequence reads: CASSLLGQFRQETQYF. The CDR3 DNA follows: TGTGCCAGCAGCCTTCTGGGACAGTTTCGACAAGAGACCCAGTACTTC.

DNA of the CDR3: TGTGCCAGCAGTTTCCTAGCGGGGGGTAGGGTTTACAATGAGCAGTTCTTC. It is translated as CASSFLAGGRVYNEQFF. The V gene is TRBV28, the J gene TRBJ2-1; TRBD2 matches at 11 bases. Unmatched junction bases numbered 8, after V lost 3 bases and J lost 4 bases. This CDR3 is 17 amino acids long. Per germline, CDR1 MDHEN and CDR2 SYDVKM.

V is TRBV19 and J is TRBJ2-5; TRBD2 might be the D (6 bases). The CDR3 covers 14 residues. Germline lookup yields CDR1 LNHDA and CDR2 SQIVND (reference sequence). Trimming pared 3 bases from V and 4 bases from J, leaving 12 bases between. This chain's CDR3 is CASSIRGGGETQYF. As DNA, the CDR3 is TGTGCCAGTAGTATCCGGGGAGGTGGAGAGACCCAGTACTTC.

V is TRBV18 and J is TRBJ1-1, with 9 bases lining up with TRBD1. Germline V gives CDR1 KGHSH, CDR2 LQKENI. The CDR3 runs 17 residues. V gave up 1 base and J gave up 3 bases; unmatched junction bases: 9. Written as DNA, the CDR3 is TGTGCCAGCTCACCACGGGGACAGGGAGAGATGCACACTGAAGCTTTCTTT. Its protein product is CASSPRGQGEMHTEAFF.